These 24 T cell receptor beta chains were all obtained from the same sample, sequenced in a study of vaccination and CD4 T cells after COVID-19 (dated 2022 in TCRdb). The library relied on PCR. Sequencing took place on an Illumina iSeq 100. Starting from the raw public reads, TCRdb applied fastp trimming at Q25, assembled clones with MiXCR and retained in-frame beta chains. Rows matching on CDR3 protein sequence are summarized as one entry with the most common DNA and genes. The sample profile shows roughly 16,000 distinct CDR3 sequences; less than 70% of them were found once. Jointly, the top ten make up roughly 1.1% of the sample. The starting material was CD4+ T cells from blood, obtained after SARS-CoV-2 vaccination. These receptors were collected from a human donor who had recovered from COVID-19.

Here the CDR3 DNA reads TGTGCCAGCAGTCAGGACGGTTGGGGTGAGCAGTTCTTC. This codes for CASSQDGWGEQFF. The chain is built from TRBV6-1 and TRBJ2-1; D remains ambiguous. The CDR3 extends over 13 amino acids. CDR1 and CDR2 (germline): MNHNS, SASEGT. V gave up 5 bases and J gave up 9 bases, with 14 bases separating them.

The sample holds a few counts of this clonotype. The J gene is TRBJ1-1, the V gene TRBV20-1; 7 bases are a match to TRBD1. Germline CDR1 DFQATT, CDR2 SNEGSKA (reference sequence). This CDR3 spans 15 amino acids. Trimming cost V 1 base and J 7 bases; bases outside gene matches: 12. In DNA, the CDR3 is TGCAGTGCTAGAGTCGGCGGCGCGCAGGGGGATGAAGCTTTCTTT. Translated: CSARVGGAQGDEAFF.

CDR3 sequence reads: CAAGTGAAGTEAFF. DNA for the CDR3: TGTGCCGCGGGGACAGGGGCGGCGGGCACTGAAGCTTTCTTT. The chain links TRBV10-3 to TRBJ1-1, with 10 nucleotides matching TRBD1. This CDR3 is built from 14 residues. Germline V gene sequence: CDR1 ENHRY, CDR2 SYGVKD. The V segment lost 11 bases and the J segment 4 bases; nucleotides outside the gene matches: 10.

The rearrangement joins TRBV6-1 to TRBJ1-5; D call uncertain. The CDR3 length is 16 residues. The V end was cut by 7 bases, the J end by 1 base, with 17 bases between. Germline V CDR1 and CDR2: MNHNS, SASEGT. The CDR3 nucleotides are TGTGCCAGCAAGAAGGGCGGGTCTTCGAGCAATCAGCCCCAGCATTTT. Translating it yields CASKKGGSSSNQPQHF.

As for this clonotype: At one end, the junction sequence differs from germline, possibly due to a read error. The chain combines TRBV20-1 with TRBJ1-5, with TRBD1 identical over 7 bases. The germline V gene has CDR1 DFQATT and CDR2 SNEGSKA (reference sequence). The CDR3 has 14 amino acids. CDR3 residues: CSARDRVVNQPQHF. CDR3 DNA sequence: TGCAGTGCGAGAGACAGGGTGGTCAATCAGCCCCAGCATTTT.

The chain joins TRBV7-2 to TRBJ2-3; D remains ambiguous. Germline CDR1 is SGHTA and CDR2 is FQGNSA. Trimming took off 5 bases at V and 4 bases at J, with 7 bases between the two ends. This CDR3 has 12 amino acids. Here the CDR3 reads CASSPAADTQYF. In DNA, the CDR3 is TGTGCCAGCAGCCCCGCGGCAGATACGCAGTATTTT.

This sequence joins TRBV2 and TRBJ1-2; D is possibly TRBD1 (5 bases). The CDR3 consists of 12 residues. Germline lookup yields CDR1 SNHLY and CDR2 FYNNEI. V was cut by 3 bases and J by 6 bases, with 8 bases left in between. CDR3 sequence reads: CASSEMGDGYTF. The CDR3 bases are TGTGCCAGCAGTGAGATGGGGGATGGCTACACCTTC.

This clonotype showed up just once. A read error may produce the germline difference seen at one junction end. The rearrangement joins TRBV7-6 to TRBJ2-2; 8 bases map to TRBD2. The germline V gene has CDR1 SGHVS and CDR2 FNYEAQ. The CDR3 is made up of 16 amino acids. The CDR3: CASSLELAANIGELFF. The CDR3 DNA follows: TGTGCCAGCAGCTTAGAACTAGCGGCTAACATCGGGGAGCTGTTTTTT.

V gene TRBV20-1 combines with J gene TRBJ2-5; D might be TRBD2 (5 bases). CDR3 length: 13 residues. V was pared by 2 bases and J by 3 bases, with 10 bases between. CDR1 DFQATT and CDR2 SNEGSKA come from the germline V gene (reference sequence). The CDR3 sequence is CSARIWGEETQYF. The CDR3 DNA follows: TGCAGTGCTAGAATTTGGGGAGAAGAGACCCAGTACTTC.

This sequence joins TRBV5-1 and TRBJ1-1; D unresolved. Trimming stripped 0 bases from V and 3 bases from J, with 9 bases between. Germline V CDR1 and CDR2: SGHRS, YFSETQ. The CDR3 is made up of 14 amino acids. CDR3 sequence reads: CASSLGTTDTEAFF. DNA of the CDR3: TGCGCCAGCAGCTTGGGTACGACGGACACTGAAGCTTTCTTT.

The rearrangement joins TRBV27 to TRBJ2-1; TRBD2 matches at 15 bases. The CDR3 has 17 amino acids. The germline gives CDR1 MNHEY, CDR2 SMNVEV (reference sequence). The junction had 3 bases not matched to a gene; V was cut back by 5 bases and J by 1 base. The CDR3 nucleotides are TGTGCCAGCAGTGGACTAGCGGGAGGGCGGTCCTACAATGAGCAGTTCTTC. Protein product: CASSGLAGGRSYNEQFF.

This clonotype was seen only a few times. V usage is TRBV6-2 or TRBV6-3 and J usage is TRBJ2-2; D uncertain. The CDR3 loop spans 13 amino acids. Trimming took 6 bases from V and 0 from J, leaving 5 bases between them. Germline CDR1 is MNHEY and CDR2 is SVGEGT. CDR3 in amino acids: CASRSANTGELFF. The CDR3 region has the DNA TGTGCCAGCAGATCGGCGAACACCGGGGAGCTGTTTTTT.

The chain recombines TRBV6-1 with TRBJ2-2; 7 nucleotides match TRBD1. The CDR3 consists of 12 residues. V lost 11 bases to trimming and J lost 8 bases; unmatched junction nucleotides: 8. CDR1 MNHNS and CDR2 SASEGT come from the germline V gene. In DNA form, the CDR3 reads TGTGCCGGAAGGGTGGGACAGGGGGAGCTGTTTTTT. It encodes CAGRVGQGELFF.

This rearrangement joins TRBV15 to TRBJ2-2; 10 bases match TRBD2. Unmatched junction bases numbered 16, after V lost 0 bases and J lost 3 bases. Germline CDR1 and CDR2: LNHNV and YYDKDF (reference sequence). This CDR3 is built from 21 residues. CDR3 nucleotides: TGTGCCACCAGCAGAGATCCCCTAGCGGGAGTAACCGAACGTGACACCGGGGAGCTGTTTTTT. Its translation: CATSRDPLAGVTERDTGELFF. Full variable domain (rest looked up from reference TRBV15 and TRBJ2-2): DAMVIQNPRYQVTQFGKPVTLSCSQTLNHNVMYWYQQKSSQAPKLLFHYYDKDFNNEADTPDNFQSRRPNTSFCFLDIRSPGLGDTAMYLCATSRDPLAGVTERDTGELFFGEGSRLTVL.

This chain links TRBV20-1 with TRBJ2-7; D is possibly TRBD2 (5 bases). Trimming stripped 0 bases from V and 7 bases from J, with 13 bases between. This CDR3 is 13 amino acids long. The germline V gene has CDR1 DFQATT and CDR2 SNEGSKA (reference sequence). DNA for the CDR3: TGCAGTGCTAGAGACGGGCACCCGGGGGAGCAGTACTTC. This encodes CSARDGHPGEQYF.

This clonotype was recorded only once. In nucleotides, the CDR3 is TGTGCCAGCAGTGAAGACACAGGGAGGGGCGAGCAGTACTTC. Amino acid sequence: CASSEDTGRGEQYF. This chain joins TRBV2 and TRBJ2-7; TRBD2 might be the D (7 bases). With 1 base removed from V and 6 bases from J, the gap between germline ends came to 13 bases. Germline V lookup: CDR1 SNHLY, CDR2 FYNNEI. The CDR3 consists of 14 residues.

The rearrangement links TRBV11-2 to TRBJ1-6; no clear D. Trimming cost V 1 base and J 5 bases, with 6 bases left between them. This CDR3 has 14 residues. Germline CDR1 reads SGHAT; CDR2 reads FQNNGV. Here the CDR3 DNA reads TGTGCCAGCAGCTTAGTCCATAATAATTCACCCCTCCACTTT. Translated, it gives CASSLVHNNSPLHF.

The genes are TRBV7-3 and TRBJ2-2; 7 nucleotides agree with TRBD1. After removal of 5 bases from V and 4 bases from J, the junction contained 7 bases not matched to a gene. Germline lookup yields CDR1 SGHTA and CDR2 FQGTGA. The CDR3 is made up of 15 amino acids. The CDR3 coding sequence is TGTGCCAGCAGCCCCAGGGGGAGAGGCACCGGGGAGCTGTTTTTT. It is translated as CASSPRGRGTGELFF.

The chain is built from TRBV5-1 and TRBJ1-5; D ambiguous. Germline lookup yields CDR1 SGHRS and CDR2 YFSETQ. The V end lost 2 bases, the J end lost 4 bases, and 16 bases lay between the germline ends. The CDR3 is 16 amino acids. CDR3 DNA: TGCGCCAGCAGCTTCGGGCCTTCTGGAGGGAATCAGCCCCAGCATTTT. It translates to CASSFGPSGGNQPQHF.

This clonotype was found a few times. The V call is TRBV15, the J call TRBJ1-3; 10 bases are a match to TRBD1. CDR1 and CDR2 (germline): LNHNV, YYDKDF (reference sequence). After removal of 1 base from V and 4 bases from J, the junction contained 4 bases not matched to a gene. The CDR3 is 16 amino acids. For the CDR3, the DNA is TGTGCCACCAGCAGAGGGGACAGGGGATCCGGAAACACCATATATTTT. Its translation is CATSRGDRGSGNTIYF.

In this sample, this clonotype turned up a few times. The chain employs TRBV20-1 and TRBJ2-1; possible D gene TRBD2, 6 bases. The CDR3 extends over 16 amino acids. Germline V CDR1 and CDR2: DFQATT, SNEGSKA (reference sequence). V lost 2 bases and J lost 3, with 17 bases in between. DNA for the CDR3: TGCAGTGCTAGAACATTCTCGGGACTGAGCTACAATGAGCAGTTCTTC. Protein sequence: CSARTFSGLSYNEQFF.

The CDR3 protein is CASWGGRYGETQYF. In DNA, the CDR3 is TGTGCCTCATGGGGCGGGAGATATGGGGAGACCCAGTACTTC. V gene TRBV19 combines with J gene TRBJ2-5, with 7 bases fitting TRBD2. This CDR3 is 14 amino acids long. Germline trimming cut 11 bases from V and 5 bases from J; bases unmatched to any gene: 14. In germline, CDR1 is LNHDA, CDR2 SQIVND (reference sequence).

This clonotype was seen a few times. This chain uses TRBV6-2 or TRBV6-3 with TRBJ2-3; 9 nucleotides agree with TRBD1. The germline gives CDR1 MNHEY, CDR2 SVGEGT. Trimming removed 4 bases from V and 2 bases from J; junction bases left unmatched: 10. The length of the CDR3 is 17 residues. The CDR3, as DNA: TGTGCCAGCAGTTCCTTAACCGGGACAGGGCCCACAGATACGCAGTATTTT. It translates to CASSSLTGTGPTDTQYF.

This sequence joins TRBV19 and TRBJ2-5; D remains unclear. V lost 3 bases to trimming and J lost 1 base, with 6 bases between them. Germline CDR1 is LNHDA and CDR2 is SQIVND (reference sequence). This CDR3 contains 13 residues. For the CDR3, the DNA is TGTGCCAGTAGTATTGGAACCCAAGAGACCCAGTACTTC. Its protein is CASSIGTQETQYF.